This T cell receptor (beta chain) was profiled in a study of Ad26.COV2.S vaccination and SARS-CoV-2 variants. Study-level findings and limits: The study found higher spike-specific TCR breadth in vaccine than placebo recipients.

Repertoires were generated with immunoSEQ multiplex PCR, while TCRdb's copy carries only in-frame clones and drops some. The repertoire consists of some 300,000 clones, with 70% to 90% occurring once and the leading ten covering 2.1%. Treatment: roughly 20 received Ad26.COV2.S at low or high dose, single or two shots; about 5 received placebo; per-sample allocation not given. Vaccine and placebo recipients were sampled on day 63 after the first injection. This clone has only one observation. Its antigen is unknown. The CDR3 runs to 15 residues. Germline-derived CDR1 and CDR2 are SNHLY and FYNNEI. Trimming pared 7 bases from V and 2 bases from J, leaving 16 bases between.

The TCR sequence derives from a person between 18 and 60 years old who received the Ad26.COV2.S COVID-19 vaccine or a placebo. The chain carries TRBV2 and TRBJ2-3, with a weak D call TRBD2 (6 bases). Material: peripheral blood, obtained in a trial of Ad26.COV2.S vaccine versus placebo. The CDR3 coding sequence is TGTGCCAGCAACAAGGAGGGAATATACACAGATACGCAGTATTTT. Translated: CASNKEGIYTDTQYF.